The TCR beta chain under discussion was sequenced for a study of blood T cell repertoires in COVID-19. Study-wide background: The cDNA or gDNA used as material had been derived from T cells, B-cell-depleted T cells, or PBMCs.

This table comes from immunoSEQ multiplex PCR, and its TCRdb copy is limited to in-frame clones, with some not included. The table lists hundreds of thousands of clones, roughly 80% of them singletons. V dropped 0 bases and J dropped 0 bases, with 12 bases sitting between them. Germline assignment: CDR1 MGHRA and CDR2 YSYEKL. This CDR3 contains 17 residues. The chain couples TRBV4-1 to TRBJ1-5; D not certain. This receptor was obtained from a middle-aged woman with active or convalescent COVID-19. Sequencing was carried out using peripheral blood. The CDR3 coding sequence is TGCGCCAGCAGCCAAGATCGGTCCGCCTATAGCAATCAGCCCCAGCATTTT. As protein: CASSQDRSAYSNQPQHF.